These 7 T cell receptor beta chains originate from one sample sequenced in a study of type 1 regulatory T cells. Via MiXCR, TCRdb re-called the reads, giving one row per CDR3 protein. The sample has about 24,000 distinct CDR3 sequences; over 55% are singletons. Their antigens remain unidentified. Input material: cultured T cells, either the whole culture or a sorted T cell fraction (not recorded which). Regarding subset: Tr1-enriched cell product generated in vitro against host alloantigens. These receptors originate from a human donor in good health.

The chain links TRBV7-2 to TRBJ2-3; D may correspond to TRBD1 or TRBD2 (6 bases each). The length of the CDR3 is 16 residues. V lost 5 bases and J lost 2, with 17 bases in between. The germline CDR1 and CDR2 sequences are SGHTA and FQGNSA. CDR3 sequence: CASSLGGTLSTDTQYF. The CDR3 DNA reads as TGTGCCAGCAGCCTGGGGGGCACACTTTCCACAGATACGCAGTATTTT.

The chain employs TRBV12-3 or TRBV12-4 and TRBJ2-5; tentative D call: TRBD1 (6 bases). Trimming removed 6 bases at V and 1 base at J, with 12 bases between. The CDR3 runs to 14 residues. CDR3 loop: CASRPGQPQETQYF. For the CDR3, the DNA is TGTGCCAGCAGGCCCGGACAGCCCCAAGAGACCCAGTACTTC.

The chain links TRBV12-3 or TRBV12-4 to TRBJ1-1, with 9 bases fitting TRBD1. This CDR3 is 15 amino acids long. V lost 5 bases to trimming and J lost 4 bases; unmatched junction nucleotides: 8. The CDR3 nucleotides read TGTGCCAGCAGTCCTCGGACAGGGGTTGGCACTGAAGCTTTCTTT. Translation: CASSPRTGVGTEAFF.

The sample holds a few counts of this clonotype. This chain joins TRBV2 and TRBJ2-7; TRBD1 matches 11 bases. V gave up 6 bases and J gave up 3 bases; unmatched junction bases: 4. Germline V gene data show CDR1 as SNHLY and CDR2 as FYNNEI. CDR3 length: 14 amino acids. CDR3 bases: TGTGCCAGCAGGCGGGGACAGGGGGTCTACGAGCAGTACTTC. It codes for CASRRGQGVYEQYF.

This clonotype was found a few times. The rearrangement uses TRBV7-2 and TRBJ2-3, with D uncertain. Trimming left V 5 bases short and J 2 bases short, with 11 bases between. The CDR3 length is 14 residues. Germline V gene lookup returns CDR1 SGHTA and CDR2 FQGNSA. The CDR3 reads CASSPYDITDTQYF. The CDR3, as DNA: TGTGCCAGCAGCCCCTACGATATCACAGATACGCAGTATTTT. Combining the CDR3 with reference TRBV7-2 and TRBJ2-3 gives the whole variable domain GAGVSQSPSNKVTEKGKDVELRCDPISGHTALYWYRQSLGQGLEFLIYFQGNSAPDKSGLPSDRFSAERTGGSVSTLTIQRTQQEDSAVYLCASSPYDITDTQYFGPGTRLTVL.

The chain recombines TRBV10-3 with TRBJ1-4; 9 nucleotides line up with TRBD1. CDR3 length: 14 residues. With V trimmed by 5 bases and J by 7 bases, 5 bases remained unmatched. Per the germline V gene, CDR1 is ENHRY and CDR2 is SYGVKD. As DNA, the CDR3 is TGTGCCATCAGTCCGGGACAGGGAATTGAAAAACTGTTTTTT. It is translated as CAISPGQGIEKLFF.

This clonotype was detected only a few times. The J gene is TRBJ2-3, the V gene TRBV5-4, with 12 bases identical to TRBD2. J was trimmed by 4 bases and V by 3 bases; bases with no gene match: 6. Germline loops: CDR1 SGHNT, CDR2 YYREEE (reference sequence). The CDR3 is 16 residues long. Here the CDR3 DNA reads TGTGCCAGCAGCTCAAGACTAGCGGGGGCCTCAGATACGCAGTATTTT. Translated: CASSSRLAGASDTQYF. Combining the CDR3 with reference TRBV5-4 and TRBJ2-3 gives the whole variable domain ETGVTQSPTHLIKTRGQQVTLRCSSQSGHNTVSWYQQALGQGPQFIFQYYREEENGRGNFPPRFSGLQFPNYSSELNVNALELDDSALYLCASSSRLAGASDTQYFGPGTRLTVL.